The rows below give T cell receptor beta chains drawn from one sample of a study of T cell responses to AZD1222 COVID-19 vaccine. Sequencing was performed with immunoSEQ multiplex PCR; in TCRdb, only in-frame clones are kept and a portion is missing. The table shows about 110,000 clones, with 85% to 90% occurring only once. The sample in question was peripheral blood, obtained on day 0 of AZD1222 vaccination. The receptor source for this set is an adult in good health. The CDR3 runs from the conserved cysteine through the conserved F or W. A D gene is named only where the DNA matches it firmly. Size tells how often a clone was seen (once, few, many) or the class of an expanded clone, and some rows leave it out.

TRBJ2-2 | TRBV19 | . | . | TGTGCCAGTAGTGTTCTGACTATCCGAACCGGGGAGCTGTTTTTT | CASSVLTIRTGELFF
TRBJ1-1 | TRBV2 | . | . | TGTGCCAGCAGTGCTACTGGGAACACTGAAGCTTTCTTT | CASSATGNTEAFF
TRBJ1-4 | TRBV9 | . | . | TGTGCCAGCAGCGTAGGGGCAGGTTACGAAAAACTGTTTTTT | CASSVGAGYEKLFF
TRBJ1-3 | TRBV19 | . | . | TGTGCCAGTAGGCCCGGGACAACCGCAGAAGGAAACACCATATATTTT | CASRPGTTAEGNTIYF
TRBJ2-5 | TRBV6-5 | . | . | TGTGCCAGCACCCTGGATAAAGAGACCCAGTACTTC | CASTLDKETQYF
TRBJ1-1 | TRBV7-3 | . | . | TGTGCCAGCAGCCCCGAGGGGGGAACTAACACTGAAGCTTTCTTT | CASSPEGGTNTEAFF
TRBJ2-2 | TRBV9 | . | . | TGTGCCAGCAGCGTAGCTGGGGCTAGCGGGGAGCTGTTTTTT | CASSVAGASGELFF
TRBJ2-4 | TRBV12-5 | TRBD2 | . | TGTGCTAGTGGGGCTAGCGGGCAAAACATTCAGTACTTC | CASGASGQNIQYF
TRBJ2-5 | TRBV7-8 | . | . | TGTGCCAGCAGCTCACCGGGAGCACAAGAGACCCAGTACTTC | CASSSPGAQETQYF
TRBJ2-2 | TRBV27 | TRBD2 | . | TGTGCCAGCAGTTTACCGGGACTAGCGGGAGGGGTTAACACCGGGGAGCTGTTTTTT | CASSLPGLAGGVNTGELFF
TRBJ1-5 | TRBV18 | . | . | TGTGCCAGCTCACAGGGACGGTATAGCAATCAGCCCCAGCATTTT | CASSQGRYSNQPQHF
TRBJ1-2 | TRBV20-1 | TRBD1 | . | TGCAGTGCTAGTGAAGGGGGCTACTATGGCTACACCTTC | CSASEGGYYGYTF
TRBJ1-5 | TRBV6-5 | . | . | TGTGCCAGCAGCAGAAGCAGCAATCAGCCCCAGCATTTT | CASSRSSNQPQHF
TRBJ2-3 | TRBV19 | . | . | TGTGCCAGTAGTATAGGCCGTTACAACCCCAGCACAGATACGCAGTATTTT | CASSIGRYNPSTDTQYF
TRBJ2-1 | TRBV7-9 | . | once | TGTGCCAGCAGCTTAGGACGGTCCCCCTACAATGAGCAGTTCTTC | CASSLGRSPYNEQFF
TRBJ2-5 | TRBV7-8 | . | . | TGTGCCAGCAGCCTGATCGGCCTAATCGGCGAGACCCAGTACTTC | CASSLIGLIGETQYF
TRBJ1-2 | TRBV12-3/TRBV12-4 | TRBD1 | . | TGTGCCAGCAGATACAGGGGGCTCTATGGCTACACCTTC | CASRYRGLYGYTF
TRBJ2-1 | TRBV3-1/TRBV3-2 | . | . | TGTGCCAGCAGCCAAGATCAGGTCGGGAGCCCCTACAATGAGCAGTTCTTC | CASSQDQVGSPYNEQFF